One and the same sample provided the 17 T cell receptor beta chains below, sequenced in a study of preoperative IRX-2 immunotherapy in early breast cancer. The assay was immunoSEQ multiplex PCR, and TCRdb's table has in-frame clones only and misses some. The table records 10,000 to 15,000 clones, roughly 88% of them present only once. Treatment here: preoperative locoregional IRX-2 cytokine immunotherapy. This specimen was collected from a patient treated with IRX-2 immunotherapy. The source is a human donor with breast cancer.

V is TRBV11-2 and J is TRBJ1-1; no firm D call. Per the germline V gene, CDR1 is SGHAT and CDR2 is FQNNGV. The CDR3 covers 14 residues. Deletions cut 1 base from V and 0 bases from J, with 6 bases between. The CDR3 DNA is TGTGCCAGCAGCTTAGCACAGATGAACACTGAAGCTTTCTTT. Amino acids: CASSLAQMNTEAFF.

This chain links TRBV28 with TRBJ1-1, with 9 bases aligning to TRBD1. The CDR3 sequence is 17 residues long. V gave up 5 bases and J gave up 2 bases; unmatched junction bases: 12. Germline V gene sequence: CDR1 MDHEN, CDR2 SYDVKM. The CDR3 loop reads CASSPPRRTGDNTEAFF. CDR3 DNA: TGTGCCAGCAGTCCTCCCCGCCGGACAGGGGATAACACTGAAGCTTTCTTT.

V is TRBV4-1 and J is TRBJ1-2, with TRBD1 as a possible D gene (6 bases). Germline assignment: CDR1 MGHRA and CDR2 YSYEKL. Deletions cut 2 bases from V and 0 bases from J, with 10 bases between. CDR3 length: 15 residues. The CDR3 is CASSQTRGSNYGYTF. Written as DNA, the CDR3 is TGCGCCAGCAGCCAAACCAGGGGCTCTAACTATGGCTACACCTTC.

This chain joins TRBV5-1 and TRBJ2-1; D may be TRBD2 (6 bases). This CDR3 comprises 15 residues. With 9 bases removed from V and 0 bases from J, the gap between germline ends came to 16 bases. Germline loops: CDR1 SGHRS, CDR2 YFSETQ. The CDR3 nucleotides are TGCGCCACCACCCACGGGGGTCGCTCCTACAATGAGCAGTTCTTC. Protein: CATTHGGRSYNEQFF.

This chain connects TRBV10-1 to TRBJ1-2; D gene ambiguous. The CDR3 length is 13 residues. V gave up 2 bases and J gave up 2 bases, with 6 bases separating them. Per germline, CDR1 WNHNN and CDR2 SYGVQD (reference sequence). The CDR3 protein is CASSEDLNYGYTF. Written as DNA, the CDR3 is TGCGCCAGCAGTGAGGATTTAAACTATGGCTACACCTTC.

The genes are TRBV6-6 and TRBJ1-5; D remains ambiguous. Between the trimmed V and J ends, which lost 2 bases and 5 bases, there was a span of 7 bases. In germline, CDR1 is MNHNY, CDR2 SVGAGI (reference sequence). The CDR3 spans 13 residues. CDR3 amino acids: CASSYSRDQPQHF. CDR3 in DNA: TGTGCCAGCAGTTACAGTAGGGATCAGCCCCAGCATTTT.

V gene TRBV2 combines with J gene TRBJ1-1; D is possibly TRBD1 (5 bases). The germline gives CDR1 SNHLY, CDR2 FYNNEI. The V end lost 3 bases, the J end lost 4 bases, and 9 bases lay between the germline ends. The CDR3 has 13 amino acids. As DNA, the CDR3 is TGTGCCAGCAGTGAGGAGGGGAGCACTGAAGCTTTCTTT. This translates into CASSEEGSTEAFF.

In DNA form, the CDR3 reads TGTGCCAGCAGCTCTAGCGGGGCAAGTGAGGAGCAGTACTTC. This codes for CASSSSGASEEQYF. The chain uses TRBV7-9 and TRBJ2-5; the match to TRBD2 covers 9 bases. CDR1 is SEHNR, CDR2 FQNEAQ, per germline (reference sequence). V was pared by 4 bases and J by 11 bases, with 11 bases of the junction left unmatched. The CDR3 is 14 residues long.

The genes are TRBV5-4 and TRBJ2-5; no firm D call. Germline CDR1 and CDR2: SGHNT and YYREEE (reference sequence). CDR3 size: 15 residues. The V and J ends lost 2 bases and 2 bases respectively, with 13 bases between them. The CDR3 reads CASSFFIGQQETQYF. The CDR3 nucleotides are TGTGCCAGCAGCTTCTTTATTGGGCAGCAAGAGACCCAGTACTTC. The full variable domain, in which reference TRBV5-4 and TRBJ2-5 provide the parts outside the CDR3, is ETGVTQSPTHLIKTRGQQVTLRCSSQSGHNTVSWYQQALGQGPQFIFQYYREEENGRGNFPPRFSGLQFPNYSSELNVNALELDDSALYLCASSFFIGQQETQYFGPGTRLLVL.

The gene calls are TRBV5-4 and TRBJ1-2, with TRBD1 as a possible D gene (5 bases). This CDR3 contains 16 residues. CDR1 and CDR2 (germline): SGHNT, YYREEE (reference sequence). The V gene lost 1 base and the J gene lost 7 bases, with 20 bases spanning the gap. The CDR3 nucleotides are TGTGCCAGCAGCTTGAAAGTTCGCAGGGAAAGTGGTGGCTACACCTTC. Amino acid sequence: CASSLKVRRESGGYTF. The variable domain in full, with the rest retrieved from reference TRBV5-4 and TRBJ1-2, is ETGVTQSPTHLIKTRGQQVTLRCSSQSGHNTVSWYQQALGQGPQFIFQYYREEENGRGNFPPRFSGLQFPNYSSELNVNALELDDSALYLCASSLKVRRESGGYTFGSGTRLTVV.

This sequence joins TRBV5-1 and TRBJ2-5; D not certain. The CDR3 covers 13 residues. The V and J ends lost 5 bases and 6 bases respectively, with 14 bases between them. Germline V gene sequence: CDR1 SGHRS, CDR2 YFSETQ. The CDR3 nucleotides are TGCGCCAGCAGTCCCCCCCCGGCGAAGACCCAGTACTTC. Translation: CASSPPPAKTQYF.

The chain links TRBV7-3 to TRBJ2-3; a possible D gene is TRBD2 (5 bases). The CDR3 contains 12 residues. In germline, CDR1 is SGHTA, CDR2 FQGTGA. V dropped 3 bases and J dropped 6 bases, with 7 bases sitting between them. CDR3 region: CASSFTGDTQYF. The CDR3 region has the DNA TGTGCCAGCAGCTTCACGGGGGATACGCAGTATTTT.

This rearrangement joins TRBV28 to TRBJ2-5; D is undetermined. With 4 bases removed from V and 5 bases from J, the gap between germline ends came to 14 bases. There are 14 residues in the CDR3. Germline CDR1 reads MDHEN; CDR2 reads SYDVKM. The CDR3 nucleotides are TGTGCCAGCAGTTGGGCATCACGGCCCGAGACCCAGTACTTC. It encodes CASSWASRPETQYF.

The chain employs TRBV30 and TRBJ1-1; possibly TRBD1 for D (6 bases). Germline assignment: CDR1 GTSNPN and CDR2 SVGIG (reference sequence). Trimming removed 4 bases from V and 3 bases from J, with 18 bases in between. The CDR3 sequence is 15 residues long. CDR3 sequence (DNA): TGTGCCTGGAAGCCAATACAGGGTGGGGACACTGAAGCTTTCTTT. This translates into CAWKPIQGGDTEAFF.

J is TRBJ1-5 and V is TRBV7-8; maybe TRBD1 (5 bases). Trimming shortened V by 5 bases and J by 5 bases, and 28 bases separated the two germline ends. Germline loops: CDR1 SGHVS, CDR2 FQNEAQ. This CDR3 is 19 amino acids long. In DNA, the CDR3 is TGTGCCAGCAGCGAAAGGAAGTATTTTCGGGCCCCGGGGGATCAGCCCCAGCATTTT. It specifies CASSERKYFRAPGDQPQHF. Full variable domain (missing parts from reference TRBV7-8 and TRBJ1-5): GAGVSQSPRYKVAKRGQDVALRCDPISGHVSLFWYQQALGQGPEFLTYFQNEAQLDKSGLPSDRFFAERPEGSVSTLKIQRTQQEDSAVYLCASSERKYFRAPGDQPQHFGDGTRLSIL.

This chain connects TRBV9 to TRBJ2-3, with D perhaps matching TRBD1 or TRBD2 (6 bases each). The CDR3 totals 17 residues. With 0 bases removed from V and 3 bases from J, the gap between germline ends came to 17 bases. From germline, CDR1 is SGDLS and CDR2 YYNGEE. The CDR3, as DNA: TGTGCCAGCAGCGTAGGGTTGGAGGGGGGCACTACAGATACGCAGTATTTT. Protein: CASSVGLEGGTTDTQYF.

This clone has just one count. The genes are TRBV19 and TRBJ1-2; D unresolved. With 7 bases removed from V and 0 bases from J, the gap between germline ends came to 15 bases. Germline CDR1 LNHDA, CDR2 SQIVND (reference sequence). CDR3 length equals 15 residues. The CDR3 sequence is CASTLQAGSNYGYTF. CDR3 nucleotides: TGTGCCAGTACCCTCCAGGCAGGATCTAACTATGGCTACACCTTC.